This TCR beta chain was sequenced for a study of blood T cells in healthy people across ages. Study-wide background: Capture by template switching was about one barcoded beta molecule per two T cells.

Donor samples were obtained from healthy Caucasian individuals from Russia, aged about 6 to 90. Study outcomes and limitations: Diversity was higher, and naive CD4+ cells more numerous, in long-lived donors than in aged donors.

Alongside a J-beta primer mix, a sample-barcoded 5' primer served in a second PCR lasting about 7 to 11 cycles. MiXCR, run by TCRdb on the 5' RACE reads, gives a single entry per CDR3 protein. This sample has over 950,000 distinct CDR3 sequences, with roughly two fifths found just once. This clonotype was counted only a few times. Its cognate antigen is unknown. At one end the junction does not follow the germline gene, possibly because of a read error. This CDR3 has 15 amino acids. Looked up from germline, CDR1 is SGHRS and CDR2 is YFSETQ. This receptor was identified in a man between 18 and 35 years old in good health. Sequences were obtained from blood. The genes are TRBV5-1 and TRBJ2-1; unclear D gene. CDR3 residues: CASSLGQVSYNEQFF. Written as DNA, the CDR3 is TGTGCCAGCAGCTTGGGCCAGGTCTCCTACAATGAGCAGTTCTTC.